The 2 T cell receptor beta chains in this list originate from one sample, sequenced in a study of cytomegalovirus exposure and HLA in healthy donors. The PCR was carried out with 60 Vbeta primers and 13 Jbeta primers. Some clones are missing from TCRdb's copy, which holds only in-frame ones; the method was immunoSEQ multiplex PCR. The sample has about 110,000 clones; roughly 80% are singletons. Sequencing was performed on PBMCs. These receptors were taken from a man aged 25-45 years in good health and CMV-seropositive.

The genes are TRBV7-2 and TRBJ2-5; D may be TRBD2 (6 bases). The V gene lost 1 base and the J gene lost 3 bases, with 12 bases spanning the gap. Per the germline V gene, CDR1 is SGHTA and CDR2 is FQGNSA. This CDR3 has 15 residues. DNA for the CDR3: TGTGCCAGCAGCTTAGTGTGGGACTCTGAAGAGACCCAGTACTTC. Translation gives CASSLVWDSEETQYF. Full variable domain (missing parts from reference TRBV7-2 and TRBJ2-5): GAGVSQSPSNKVTEKGKDVELRCDPISGHTALYWYRQSLGQGLEFLIYFQGNSAPDKSGLPSDRFSAERTGGSVSTLTIQRTQQEDSAVYLCASSLVWDSEETQYFGPGTRLLVL.

The chain combines TRBV28 with TRBJ1-3; D not certain. The CDR3 is 13 residues long. V lost 7 bases, J lost 4 bases, and 11 bases lay in between. The germline V gene encodes CDR1 MDHEN and CDR2 SYDVKM. CDR3: CASNPGGGNTIYF. CDR3 DNA: TGTGCCAGCAACCCGGGAGGGGGAAACACCATATATTTT.